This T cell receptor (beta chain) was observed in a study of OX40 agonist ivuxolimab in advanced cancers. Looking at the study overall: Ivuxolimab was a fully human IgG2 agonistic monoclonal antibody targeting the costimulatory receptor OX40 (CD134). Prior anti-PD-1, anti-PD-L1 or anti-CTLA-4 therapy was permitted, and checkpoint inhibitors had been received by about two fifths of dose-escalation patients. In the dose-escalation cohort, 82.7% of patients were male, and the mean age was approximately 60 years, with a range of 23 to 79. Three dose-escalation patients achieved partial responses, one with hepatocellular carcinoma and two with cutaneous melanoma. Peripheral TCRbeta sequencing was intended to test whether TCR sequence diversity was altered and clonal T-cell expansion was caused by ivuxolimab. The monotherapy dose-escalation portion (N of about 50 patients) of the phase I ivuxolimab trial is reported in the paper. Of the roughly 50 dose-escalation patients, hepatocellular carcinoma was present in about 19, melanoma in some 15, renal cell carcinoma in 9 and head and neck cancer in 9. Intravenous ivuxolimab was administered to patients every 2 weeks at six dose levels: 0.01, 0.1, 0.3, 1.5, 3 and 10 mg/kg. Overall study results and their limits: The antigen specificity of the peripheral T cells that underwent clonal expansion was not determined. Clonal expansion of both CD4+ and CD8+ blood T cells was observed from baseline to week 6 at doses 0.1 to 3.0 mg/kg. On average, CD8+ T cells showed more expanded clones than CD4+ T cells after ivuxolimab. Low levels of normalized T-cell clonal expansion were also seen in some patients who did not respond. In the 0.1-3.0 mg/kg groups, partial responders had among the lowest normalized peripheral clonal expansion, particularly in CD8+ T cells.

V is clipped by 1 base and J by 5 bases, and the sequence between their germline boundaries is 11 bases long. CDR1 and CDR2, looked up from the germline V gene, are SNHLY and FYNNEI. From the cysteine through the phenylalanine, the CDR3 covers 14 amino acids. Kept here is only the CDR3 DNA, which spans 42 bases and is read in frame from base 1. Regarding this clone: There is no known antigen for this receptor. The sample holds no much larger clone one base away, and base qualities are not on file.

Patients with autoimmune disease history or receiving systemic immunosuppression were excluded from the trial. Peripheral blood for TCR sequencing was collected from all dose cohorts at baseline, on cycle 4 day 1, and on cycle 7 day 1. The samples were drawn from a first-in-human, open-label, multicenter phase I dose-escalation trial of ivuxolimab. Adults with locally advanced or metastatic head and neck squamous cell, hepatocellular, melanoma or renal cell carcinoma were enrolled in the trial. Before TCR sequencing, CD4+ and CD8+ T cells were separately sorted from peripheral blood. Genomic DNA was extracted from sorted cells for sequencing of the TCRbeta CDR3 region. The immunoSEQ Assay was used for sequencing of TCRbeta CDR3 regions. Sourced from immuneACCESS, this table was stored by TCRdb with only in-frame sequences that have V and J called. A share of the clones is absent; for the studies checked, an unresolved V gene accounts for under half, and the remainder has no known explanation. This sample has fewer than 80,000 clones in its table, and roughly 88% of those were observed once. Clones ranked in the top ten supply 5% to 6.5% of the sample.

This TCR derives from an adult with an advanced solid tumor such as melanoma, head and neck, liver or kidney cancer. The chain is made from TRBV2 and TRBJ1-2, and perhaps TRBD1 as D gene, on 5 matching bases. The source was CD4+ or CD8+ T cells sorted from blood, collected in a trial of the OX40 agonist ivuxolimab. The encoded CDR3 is CASSEGRGAYGYTF. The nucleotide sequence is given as TGTGCCAGCAGTGAAGGTCGGGGCGCTTATGGCTACACCTTC.